The 16 T cell receptor delta chains below all came from one sample that was sequenced in a study of γδ T cells in repeated Plasmodium falciparum infection. TCRdb re-called the multiplex PCR reads via CATT. In the table there are 75,000 to 95,000 delta-chain clones, 0.95% to 1% of which are singletons. Flow sorting of PBMC yielded separate Vgamma9/Vdelta2+ and Vdelta2-negative gammadelta T cell populations for bulk repertoire analysis. The sequenced sample consisted of gamma-delta T cells from blood. The receptors derive from a pool of human donors (malaria-infected and uninfected, not separated).

As for this clone: This is likely an artifact of a read error, given a far larger clone one base away. This same CDR3 is encoded by further DNA sequences in the sample. The chain joins TRDV2 to TRDJ1, with TRDD3 matching over 10 bases. The J gene, left out of TCRdb, was set here by checking the DNA against germline. The CDR3 extends over 20 amino acids. From germline, CDR1 is GEAIGNYY and CDR2 EKD. The CDR3 is CACDSVRNWGDTVARSKLIF. The CDR3 DNA sequence: TGCGCCTGTGACAGCGTTCGGAACTGGGGGGATACGGTTGCGCGTTCTAAACTCATCTTT.

Points on this clone: TCRdb pairs this DNA with a much larger clone's protein that differs at residue 15, likely a read error; the protein shown was translated from the DNA. The chain joins TRDV2 to TRDJ1, with a tentative D call TRDD3 (6 bases). Germline CDR1 GEAIGNYY, CDR2 EKD. This CDR3 region has 19 residues. The DNA for the CDR3 is TGTGCCTGTGACACCGTAAGTCGGAGGGGATCCCCGGGGACCGGTAAACTTATCTTT. Its protein product is CACDTVSRRGSPGTGKLIF.

The table lists this clone with a few counts. TCRdb pairs this DNA with a much larger clone's protein that differs at residue 3, likely a read error; the protein shown was translated from the DNA. This chain links TRDV1 with TRDJ1; the D call may be TRDD2 or TRDD3 (5 bases each). No J gene is reported in TCRdb; it was inferred here by comparing the DNA with germline. Per the germline V gene, CDR1 is TSWWSYY and CDR2 is QGS. The CDR3 is 14 residues long. CDR3 sequence (DNA): TGTGCTCCGATTCCTCCCCCCGATACCGGTAAACTCATCTTT. Protein: CAPIPPPDTGKLIF.

This clone came up a few times. The protein TCRdb lists belongs to a much larger clone and differs from this DNA's translation at residue 10, which points to a read error; the protein shown is made from the DNA. The genes are TRDV1 and TRDJ1; 8 nucleotides match TRDD3. Assignment of the J gene here rests on matching the DNA to germline, because TCRdb gives none. This CDR3 comprises 19 residues. The germline gives CDR1 TSWWSYY, CDR2 QGS. V shed 0 bases and J 7 bases; nucleotides not matched to a gene: 19. CDR3 in amino acids: CALGELFPRVSRWGIKLIF. As DNA, the CDR3 is TGTGCTCTTGGGGAACTATTCCCCCGGGTTTCACGTTGGGGGATTAAACTCATCTTT.

The table lists this clone with a few counts. This sequence is one base from a far larger clone and is likely a read error. Other DNA sequences within the sample encode an identical CDR3. The V and J genes are TRDV1 and TRDJ1; D gene uncertain. TCRdb lists no J gene, so it was determined here by aligning the DNA to germline. Germline V gene sequence: CDR1 TSWWSYY, CDR2 QGS. V lost 5 bases and J 4 bases, leaving 20 bases between the germline ends. This CDR3 is built from 16 residues. The CDR3 reads CALGTMLAYRFDKLIF. DNA for the CDR3: TGTGCTCTTGGGACCATGTTGGCCTATCGTTTCGATAAACTCATCTTT.

Worth noting for this clone: A far larger clone is one nucleotide away, so this likely arose from a read error. Additional DNA sequences in this sample encode the identical CDR3. The chain couples TRDV2 to TRDJ1, with 7 nucleotides matching TRDD3. TCRdb is silent on the J gene; assignment here came from matching the DNA to germline. This CDR3 spans 19 amino acids. CDR1 is GEAIGNYY, CDR2 EKD, per germline. The CDR3 DNA is TGTGCCTGTGACCTCTTGGACCTGGGGGTCCCATCGTACACCGACAAACTCATCTTT. Translation: CACDLLDLGVPSYTDKLIF.

On this clone itself: Only one base separates this from a far larger clonotype, so it likely reflects a read error. This specimen includes other DNA sequences encoding the same CDR3. The chain uses TRDV2 and TRDJ1; 12 bases fit TRDD3. Here the J gene came from matching the DNA to germline, since TCRdb omits it. Germline V gene lookup returns CDR1 GEAIGNYY and CDR2 EKD. This CDR3 is built from 18 residues. The CDR3 protein is CACDTITGGYSSTDKLIF. The CDR3 nucleotides are TGCGCCTGTGACACGATTACTGGGGGATACTCGTCCACCGATAAACTCATCTTT.

This clone was picked up a small number of times. This DNA translates differently at residue 13 from the TCRdb protein, which is that of a much larger clone; a read error is likely, and the protein shown is the DNA's own translation. The V gene is TRDV2; the J gene was not called; the table's TRDD3 call for D was not verified on the DNA. The CDR3 covers 15 residues. CDR1 is GEAIGNYY and CDR2 is EKD in the germline V gene. CDR3 amino acids: CACDTINLGDTKHIF. The CDR3 DNA follows: TGTGCCTGTGACACGATTAACCTGGGGGATACTAAACACATCTTT.

Notes on this clone: A read error is possible here, since a much larger clone lies one base away. This chain joins TRDV1 and TRDJ1, with TRDD3 identical over 11 bases. Since TCRdb gives no J gene, matching the DNA to germline was used here to assign it. This CDR3 spans 23 amino acids. Per germline, CDR1 TSWWSYY and CDR2 QGS. In DNA form, the CDR3 reads TGCGCTCTTGGGGAACTAGAGACGAAAGCCGAGGTCGCGTTTCTGGGGGATACAAAGGAACTCATCTTT. Its protein product is CALGELETKAEVAFLGDTKELIF.

On this clone: A read error is likely here: a far larger clone is one base away. The sample has other DNA sequences that encode this CDR3 too. This chain uses TRDV1 with TRDJ1; D perhaps matches TRDD3 (6 bases). The CDR3 is 18 amino acids. Germline lookup yields CDR1 TSWWSYY and CDR2 QGS. The ends were cut back, 6 bases at V and 0 bases at J, with 23 bases in the middle. CDR3 region: CALGGPEGGKRYTDKLIF. The CDR3 nucleotides are TGTGCTCTTGGTGGGCCAGAAGGGGGGAAACGGTACACCGATAAACTCATCTTT.

As regards this clone: With only one base between it and a far larger clone, this is likely a read error. In the same sample, other DNA sequences code for this CDR3. The chain employs TRDV1 and TRDJ1, with 10 bases lining up with TRDD3. The J gene comes from matching the DNA to germline here; TCRdb lacks it. The germline gives CDR1 TSWWSYY, CDR2 QGS. This CDR3 comprises 24 residues. Here the CDR3 reads CALGESPTSSMYWGITPHTDKLIF. The CDR3 nucleotides are TGTGCACTTGGGGAATCCCCAACCTCCTCGATGTACTGGGGGATCACCCCTCACACCGATAAACTCATCTTT.

This clone was counted a few times. This sequence is one base from a far larger clone and is likely a read error. This specimen includes other DNA sequences encoding the same CDR3. V and J are TRDV2 and TRDJ1, with D possibly TRDD3 on 6 matching bases. As TCRdb names no J gene, one was assigned here on the basis of a DNA match to germline. V was trimmed by 7 bases and J by 6 bases, leaving 38 bases between them. The CDR3 is 20 amino acids. Germline V gene lookup returns CDR1 GEAIGNYY and CDR2 EKD. Here the CDR3 DNA reads TGTGCCTGCGATACGCAGCTCCGCCTATTCAAGGGGATGGGGGTAAATAAACTCATCTTT. This codes for CACDTQLRLFKGMGVNKLIF.

This clone was counted many times. This probably arose from a read error, given a far larger clone one base away. At the DNA level, this CDR3 is encoded by other sequences in the same sample as well. The chain couples TRDV1 to TRDJ1; 11 positions match TRDD3. This CDR3 has 17 residues. Germline lookup yields CDR1 TSWWSYY and CDR2 QGS. The CDR3 protein is CALGVPGGYLYTDKLIF. The CDR3 coding sequence is TGTGCTCTTGGGGTTCCTGGGGGATACTTGTACACTGATAAACTCATCTTT.

A note on this clone: The protein held in TCRdb is that of a much larger clone and does not match this DNA's translation at residue 8, likely because of a read error; the protein shown is translated from the DNA. The chain carries TRDV2 and TRDJ1; tentative D call: TRDD3 (6 bases). The J gene was not available in TCRdb and was assigned here by matching the DNA to germline segments. The CDR3 spans 13 residues. V lost 4 bases and J 8 bases, leaving 16 bases between the germline ends. The germline V gene has CDR1 GEAIGNYY and CDR2 EKD. The CDR3 sequence is CACDHGICDKLIF. CDR3 nucleotide sequence: TGTGCCTGTGATCACGGGATATGTGACAAACTCATCTTT.

This clone was seen only a few times. This DNA's translation and the protein TCRdb lists, from a much larger clone, do not match at residue 6, likely due to a read error; the protein shown is translated from the DNA. This chain connects TRDV1 to TRDJ3, with a weak D call TRDD2 (5 bases). TCRdb offers no J gene call, so here the DNA was matched to germline to obtain one. The V end lost 9 bases, the J end lost 2 bases, and 14 bases lay between the germline ends. The V gene's germline CDR1 is TSWWSYY and CDR2 QGS. CDR3 length equals 16 residues. In DNA, the CDR3 is TGTGCTCTAAACCTACAGCACACCTGGGACACCCGACAGATGTTTTTC. Its protein is CALNLQHTWDTRQMFF.

On this clone itself: The protein recorded in TCRdb matches a much larger clone and deviates from this DNA's translation at residue 11, suggesting a read error; the protein here is obtained by translating the DNA. The genes are TRDV2 and TRDJ3; 7 nucleotides align to TRDD3. The J gene, left out of TCRdb, was set here by checking the DNA against germline. The CDR3 length is 22 residues. Germline V gene lookup returns CDR1 GEAIGNYY and CDR2 EKD. With 0 bases clipped from V and 0 bases from J, the junction kept 16 bases outside the gene matches. The CDR3 DNA is TGTGCCTGTGACACCGTGGACATTACTGGGGCACAAAGCTCCTGGGACACCCGACAGATGTTTTTC. Its translation: CACDTVDITGAQSSWDTRQMFF.